The 31 T cell receptor beta chains given below trace back to one sample, sequenced in a study of regulatory T cells in long-lasting Graves disease. Time point described: newly diagnosed GD, antithyroid drugs for less than 3 months. The TCR library was made from RNA that had been extracted from PBMCs in TRIzol. In building TCR beta libraries, iRepertoire HTBI primers were used together with Arm-PCR of CDR3 regions. TCRdb passed the multiplex PCR reads through MiXCR, listing each CDR3 protein once. The repertoire has about 210,000 distinct CDR3 sequences, roughly a fifth of them found once; the top ten carry 10% to 15%. This same sample was also part of a study on T cells in Graves' hyperthyroidism and ophthalmopathy.

Sequenced here: peripheral blood mononuclear cells (PBMCs), sampled at new diagnosis, from a patient treated with antithyroid drugs. These receptor sequences come from a woman aged 25-40 years with Graves disease.

Ten or more counts support this clonotype. The chain employs TRBV5-4 and TRBJ2-7; TRBD2 matches 16 bases. Unmatched junction bases numbered 5, after V lost 2 bases and J lost 0 bases. The CDR3 consists of 18 residues. Per germline, CDR1 SGHNT and CDR2 YYREEE (reference sequence). The CDR3 DNA sequence: TGTGCCAGCAGCTTTCTGGGACTAGCGGGGGGGCCCTCCTACGAGCAGTACTTC. It codes for CASSFLGLAGGPSYEQYF.

This clonotype has just a few counts. This chain connects TRBV28 to TRBJ1-1; a possible D gene is TRBD1 (6 bases). The CDR3 extends over 15 amino acids. The germline gives CDR1 MDHEN, CDR2 SYDVKM. Trimming stripped 1 base from V and 10 bases from J, with 19 bases between. The CDR3 protein is CASSLSAGHRSGAFF. Written as DNA, the CDR3 is TGTGCCAGCAGTTTATCGGCGGGACACCGATCGGGAGCTTTCTTT.

This clonotype was detected ten times or more. The chain carries TRBV6-2 or TRBV6-3 and TRBJ1-6; TRBD1 agrees at 7 bases. After removal of 5 bases from V and 5 bases from J, the junction contained 0 bases not matched to a gene. Germline V gene lookup returns CDR1 MNHEY and CDR2 SVGEGT. The CDR3 is 13 residues long. Here the CDR3 DNA reads TGTGCCAGCAGTGGGACAGATAATTCACCCCTCCACTTT. Translation: CASSGTDNSPLHF.

This clonotype occurred many times. The V call is TRBV7-8, the J call TRBJ1-3, with 7 bases identical to TRBD1. Trimming took 1 base from V and 2 from J; bases not matched to a gene: 2. Germline lookup yields CDR1 SGHVS and CDR2 FQNEAQ. CDR3 length: 15 amino acids. The CDR3 spells CASSLDRGPGNTIYF. DNA for the CDR3: TGTGCCAGCAGCTTAGACAGGGGACCTGGAAACACCATATATTTT.

This clonotype has at least ten counts. The chain has TRBV30 and TRBJ2-4; 13 bases are a match to TRBD2. V was clipped by 6 bases and J by 0 bases; unmatched bases: 17. The CDR3 consists of 20 residues. Germline CDR1 and CDR2: GTSNPN and SVGIG (reference sequence). CDR3 region: CACTYSRQGLAGIAKNIQYF. For the CDR3, the DNA is TGTGCCTGCACCTACAGCCGACAGGGACTAGCGGGAATAGCCAAAAACATTCAGTACTTC.

This clonotype was detected ten times or more. The J gene is TRBJ1-1, the V gene TRBV28; no reliable D call. The CDR3 is made up of 13 amino acids. Germline V gene data show CDR1 as MDHEN and CDR2 as SYDVKM. Trimming cost V 5 bases and J 5 bases, with 12 bases left between them. The CDR3 DNA reads TGTGCCAGCAGTGTCAGTGGGGTTACTGAAGCTTTCTTT. The encoded protein is CASSVSGVTEAFF.

There are many counts of this clonotype. The J gene is TRBJ1-1, the V gene TRBV2; D call uncertain. Trimming shortened V by 5 bases and J by 5 bases, and 12 bases separated the two germline ends. CDR1 SNHLY and CDR2 FYNNEI come from the germline V gene. There are 13 residues in the CDR3. The CDR3 spells CASSRTLRTEAFF. DNA for the CDR3: TGTGCCAGCAGTAGGACCTTAAGGACTGAAGCTTTCTTT.

Regarding this clonotype: A clone one base away is much larger, so this may be a read error. The chain joins TRBV3-1 to TRBJ2-3, with D unclear. Germline-derived CDR1 and CDR2 are LGHDT and YNNKEL (reference sequence). This CDR3 contains 13 residues. The V gene lost 0 bases and the J gene lost 12 bases, with 13 bases spanning the gap. The CDR3 region is CASSQDRTAHQYF. The CDR3 nucleotides read TGTGCCAGCAGCCAAGATCGGACGGCACATCAGTATTTT.

This clonotype was seen at least ten times. The chain uses TRBV7-9 and TRBJ2-7; no definite D call. V was shortened by 1 base and J by 0 bases, with 7 bases between the two germline ends. The CDR3 length is 14 residues. Looked up from germline, CDR1 is SEHNR and CDR2 is FQNEAQ (reference sequence). CDR3 nucleotides: TGTGCCAGCAGCTTAGGAGAGTACTCCTACGAGCAGTACTTC. Protein sequence: CASSLGEYSYEQYF.

The sample holds many counts of this clonotype. The chain recombines TRBV28 with TRBJ1-2; 11 bases are a match to TRBD1. This CDR3 is built from 15 residues. Looked up from germline, CDR1 is MDHEN and CDR2 is SYDVKM. Trimming took 5 bases from V and 4 from J; bases not matched to a gene: 6. DNA for the CDR3: TGTGCCAGCAGTACGACCGGGACAGGGGGCTATGGCTACACCTTC. This translates into CASSTTGTGGYGYTF.

The rearrangement uses TRBV20-1 and TRBJ1-5, with 12 bases aligning to TRBD1. This CDR3 has 15 residues. In germline, CDR1 is DFQATT, CDR2 SNEGSKA (reference sequence). The V segment lost 3 bases and the J segment 4 bases; nucleotides outside the gene matches: 4. This chain's CDR3 is CSARWGQGANQPQHF. The CDR3 region has the DNA TGCAGTGCTAGGTGGGGACAGGGGGCAAATCAGCCCCAGCATTTT.

The sample holds many counts of this clonotype. The gene calls are TRBV2 and TRBJ2-3; D is ambiguous. CDR3 length: 15 residues. The germline V gene has CDR1 SNHLY and CDR2 FYNNEI. V was clipped by 4 bases and J by 4 bases, with 15 bases between them. CDR3 loop: CASSASALVSDTQYF. The CDR3 DNA reads as TGTGCCAGCAGTGCGTCCGCCTTGGTATCAGATACGCAGTATTTT.

This clonotype was recorded a few times. This probably arose from a read error, given a far larger clone one base away. V is TRBV28 and J is TRBJ2-7, with D possibly being TRBD1 or TRBD2 (5 bases each). The CDR3 is 16 amino acids. The ends were cut back, 2 bases at V and 7 bases at J, with 21 bases in the middle. Germline V CDR1 and CDR2: MDHEN, SYDVKM. The CDR3 bases are TGTGCCAGCAGTTTAAGGACGGGGCGAACCTACAATGAGCAGTACTTC. It encodes CASSLRTGRTYNEQYF.

This clonotype was detected ten times or more. The chain joins TRBV12-3 or TRBV12-4 to TRBJ2-1; possibly TRBD2 for D (6 bases). There are 13 residues in the CDR3. V dropped 6 bases and J dropped 7 bases, with 13 bases sitting between them. CDR3 DNA: TGTGCCAGCAGAGCGGGTTTTTTGAATGAGCAGTTCTTC. Protein sequence: CASRAGFLNEQFF.

This clonotype was seen many times. The chain carries TRBV7-2 and TRBJ1-6, with 10 bases aligning to TRBD1. This CDR3 is 18 amino acids long. Per germline, CDR1 SGHTA and CDR2 FQGNSA. J was trimmed by 1 base and V by 4 bases; bases with no gene match: 7. The CDR3 loop is CASSSDRGTRSYNSPLHF. In nucleotides, the CDR3 is TGTGCCAGCAGCTCGGACAGGGGGACTAGGTCCTATAATTCACCCCTCCACTTT.

This clonotype occurred many times. The chain is built from TRBV19 and TRBJ1-5, with D perhaps TRBD1 (6 bases). Germline CDR1 reads LNHDA; CDR2 reads SQIVND (reference sequence). Trimming left V 5 bases short and J 7 bases short, with 18 bases between. The CDR3 contains 15 residues. Here the CDR3 reads CASSASGALGQPQHF. The CDR3 DNA follows: TGTGCCAGTAGTGCCTCAGGGGCCCTAGGGCAGCCCCAGCATTTT.

This clonotype was detected ten times or more. This rearrangement joins TRBV20-1 to TRBJ1-5, with D perhaps matching TRBD1 (6 bases). The germline V gene has CDR1 DFQATT and CDR2 SNEGSKA (reference sequence). V lost 5 bases and J 2 bases, leaving 10 bases between the germline ends. The CDR3 sequence is 13 residues long. In DNA, the CDR3 is TGCAGTGCTGTACAGGGAGGCAATCAGCCCCAGCATTTT. Residues: CSAVQGGNQPQHF.

This clonotype was recorded many times. The chain carries TRBV2 and TRBJ2-5, with 10 bases lining up with TRBD2. V shed 5 bases, J shed 3 bases, and the junction held 9 bases outside the gene matches. CDR1 SNHLY and CDR2 FYNNEI come from the germline V gene. The CDR3 loop spans 16 amino acids. CDR3 coding DNA: TGTGCCAGCAGTCACTCCCGGACTAGCGGAAAAGAGACCCAGTACTTC. Its translation is CASSHSRTSGKETQYF.

At least ten counts were recorded for this clonotype. The chain joins TRBV2 to TRBJ1-3; 7 positions agree with TRBD1. This CDR3 is built from 15 residues. Germline V CDR1 and CDR2: SNHLY, FYNNEI. The J segment lost 1 base and the V segment lost 6 bases, leaving 6 bases of the junction unmatched. CDR3 in amino acids: CASRRQGSSGNTIYF. The CDR3 nucleotides are TGTGCCAGCAGGAGACAGGGTAGTTCTGGAAACACCATATATTTT.

The chain links TRBV6-1 to TRBJ1-5; no definite D call. CDR3 length equals 15 residues. The germline V gene has CDR1 MNHNS and CDR2 SASEGT. V was clipped by 0 bases and J by 6 bases, with 12 bases between them. The DNA of the CDR3 is TGTGCCAGCAGTGAAGCTTCGGGATCCGGTCAGCCCCAGCATTTT. It specifies CASSEASGSGQPQHF.

This clonotype has just a few counts. V usage is TRBV10-2 and J usage is TRBJ2-1; TRBD2 matches at 9 bases. The V and J ends lost 5 bases and 5 bases, in that order; junction bases with no gene match: 7. The germline CDR1 and CDR2 sequences are WSHSY and SAAADI. The CDR3 length is 15 residues. The chain's CDR3 is CASSTRAGGNNEQFF. DNA of the CDR3: TGCGCCAGCAGTACTCGCGCGGGAGGGAACAATGAGCAGTTCTTC.

Remarks on this clonotype: This may be a read error: a much more frequent sequence differs by one nucleotide. The chain recombines TRBV5-1 with TRBJ2-5; D remains unclear. The germline V gene encodes CDR1 SGHRS and CDR2 YFSETQ. The ends were cut back, 6 bases at V and 0 bases at J, with 18 bases in the middle. The CDR3 length is 16 residues. The CDR3 spells CASNPTPAGNQETQYF. DNA for the CDR3: TGCGCCAGCAACCCTACGCCTGCCGGAAACCAAGAGACCCAGTACTTC.

A remark on this clonotype: Since a far larger clone is one base different, this is likely a read error. The CDR3 does not end in the conserved phenylalanine or tryptophan, so this is likely a read error. The chain recombines TRBV7-9 with TRBJ2-5, with unresolved D. Per the germline V gene, CDR1 is SEHNR and CDR2 is FQNEAQ (reference sequence). Trimming left V 6 bases short and J 5 bases short, with 16 bases between. The CDR3 sequence is 14 residues long. Written as DNA, the CDR3 is TGTGCCAGCAGGAATCCCGGTGACGGGGAGACCCAGTACTCC. This codes for CASRNPGDGETQYS.

This clonotype was observed many times. The rearrangement joins TRBV11-2 to TRBJ2-7; the match to TRBD1 covers 11 bases. Trimming at V came to 5 bases and at J to 2 bases, leaving 14 bases not matched to a gene. CDR3 length: 18 residues. Germline values: CDR1 SGHAT, CDR2 FQNNGV. DNA for the CDR3: TGTGCCAGCAGCCCGATTCACCGGGACAGGGGGTCCACCTACGAGCAGTACTTC. Translation: CASSPIHRDRGSTYEQYF.

Comments on this clonotype: Sequence at one end of the junction differs from germline and may be a read error. The CDR3 nucleotides read TGTGCCAACAGTTTGCCTCAGGGGCTGGAGGGCTACACCTTT. Its translation: CANSLPQGLEGYTF. V usage is TRBV28 and J usage is TRBJ1-2, with a weak D call TRBD1 (6 bases). The CDR3 has 14 residues. Per the germline V gene, CDR1 is MDHEN and CDR2 is SYDVKM.

This clonotype was observed at least ten times. The CDR3 reads CATRASGPGQAEGGGTEAFF. The CDR3 region has the DNA TGTGCCACCAGAGCCTCGGGTCCCGGACAGGCTGAAGGGGGGGGCACTGAAGCTTTCTTT. The rearrangement joins TRBV24-1 to TRBJ1-1; 7 positions match TRBD1. CDR3 length: 20 amino acids. Germline loops: CDR1 KGHDR, CDR2 SFDVKD. The V gene end was trimmed by 7 bases and the J gene end by 4 bases; junction bases not matched to a gene: 26.

About this clonotype itself: A far larger clone differs by one base, so this is likely a read error. The chain is built from TRBV28 and TRBJ2-1; 8 bases map to TRBD1. The better agreement between TRBJ2-5 and the DNA end casts doubt on the J call. Germline CDR1 MDHEN, CDR2 SYDVKM. This CDR3 comprises 14 residues. The CDR3 bases are TGTGCCAGCAGTTTGGACAGGGACGGAGAGACCCAGTACTTC. Amino acids: CASSLDRDGETQYF.

To note about this clonotype: A read error is possible here, since a much larger clone lies one base away. The chain combines TRBV7-9 with TRBJ2-2, with a possible D match to TRBD2 (6 bases). The CDR3 extends over 14 amino acids. Germline loops: CDR1 SEHNR, CDR2 FQNEAQ (reference sequence). The CDR3 spells CTSSLGLNTGELFF. The CDR3 coding sequence is TGTACCAGCAGCCTGGGACTTAACACCGGGGAGCTGTTTTTT.

This clonotype was found many times. V gene TRBV14 combines with J gene TRBJ2-3; D perhaps matches TRBD2 (6 bases). The CDR3 length is 15 residues. The V and J ends lost 0 bases and 6 bases respectively, with 13 bases between them. CDR1 and CDR2 (germline): SGHDN, FVKESK. The CDR3 spells CASSQDRGRWDTQYF. The CDR3 DNA reads TGTGCCAGCAGCCAAGACCGGGGGAGGTGGGATACGCAGTATTTT. The full variable domain, completed using reference TRBV14 and TRBJ2-3, is EAGVTQFPSHSVIEKGQTVTLRCDPISGHDNLYWYRRVMGKEIKFLLHFVKESKQDESGMPNNRFLAERTGGTYSTLKVQPAELEDSGVYFCASSQDRGRWDTQYFGPGTRLTVL.

The chain combines TRBV11-1 with TRBJ2-3, with D unclear. The CDR3 consists of 14 residues. CDR1 SGHAT and CDR2 FQDESV come from the germline V gene (reference sequence). Trimming removed 4 bases at V and 0 bases at J, with 8 bases between. Here the CDR3 reads CASSYGESTDTQYF. The CDR3 DNA reads as TGTGCCAGCAGCTACGGCGAGAGCACAGATACGCAGTATTTT.

This clonotype was counted ten times or more. The chain is built from TRBV3-1 and TRBJ2-3, with 12 bases fitting TRBD2. V lost 5 bases, J lost 6 bases, and 6 bases stayed unmatched. The CDR3 loop spans 15 amino acids. The germline gives CDR1 LGHDT, CDR2 YNNKEL (reference sequence). For the CDR3, the DNA is TGTGCCAGCAGCGACCGGACTAGCGGGAAGGATACGCAGTATTTT. Translating gives CASSDRTSGKDTQYF.